These 20 T cell receptor beta chains share one sample of origin, sequenced in a study of cytomegalovirus exposure and HLA in healthy donors. The method was immunoSEQ multiplex PCR; TCRdb's version includes in-frame clones alone and lacks a portion of them. The sample holds about 130,000 clones, approximately 95% seen once. The sample taken for sequencing was PBMCs. These receptors originate from a man aged 18 to 30 in good health and CMV-seronegative.

The rearrangement links TRBV9 to TRBJ1-2; D is perhaps TRBD1 (5 bases). Germline V gives CDR1 SGDLS, CDR2 YYNGEE. CDR3 length: 13 residues. With 1 base removed from V and 7 bases from J, the gap between germline ends came to 11 bases. CDR3: CASSVTGRSGYTF. CDR3 bases: TGTGCCAGCAGCGTAACAGGACGGTCTGGCTACACCTTC.

The chain recombines TRBV14 with TRBJ1-2; 7 bases map to TRBD1. The V segment lost 0 bases and the J segment 4 bases; nucleotides outside the gene matches: 11. Germline values: CDR1 SGHDN, CDR2 FVKESK. The length of the CDR3 is 17 residues. The CDR3 is CASSQDRRGRGSYGYTF. In DNA form, the CDR3 reads TGTGCCAGCAGCCAAGATCGAAGGGGCAGGGGGTCCTATGGCTACACCTTC.

The chain is built from TRBV6-5 and TRBJ1-3; TRBD1 is a possible D gene (6 bases). Per the germline V gene, CDR1 is MNHEY and CDR2 is SVGAGI. There are 15 residues in the CDR3. Trimming removed 2 bases from V and 0 bases from J, with 8 bases in between. The CDR3 DNA follows: TGTGCCAGCAGTTACGACAGGAGCTCTGGAAACACCATATATTTT. This codes for CASSYDRSSGNTIYF.

The rearrangement links TRBV9 to TRBJ2-1; TRBD2 agrees at 13 bases. Germline lookup yields CDR1 SGDLS and CDR2 YYNGEE. CDR3 length: 14 residues. Losses at the gene ends were 8 bases for V and 6 bases for J; bases not matched to a gene: 5. DNA of the CDR3: TGTGCCAGTGGGACTAGCGGGACACTCAATGAGCAGTTCTTC. This encodes CASGTSGTLNEQFF.

This clone was observed once. This chain joins TRBV7-6 and TRBJ2-7; TRBD2 aligns across 11 bases. V shed 5 bases and J 4 bases; nucleotides not matched to a gene: 10. Germline CDR1 is SGHVS and CDR2 is FNYEAQ. The CDR3 length is 16 residues. DNA of the CDR3: TGTGCCAGCAGCCCCGGGACTAGCGGCAGGGGTTACGAGCAGTACTTC. Amino acids: CASSPGTSGRGYEQYF.

This chain links TRBV28 with TRBJ2-7; the match to TRBD2 covers 13 bases. The CDR3 spans 17 residues. The V and J ends lost 8 bases and 6 bases, in that order; junction bases with no gene match: 16. Germline loops: CDR1 MDHEN, CDR2 SYDVKM. CDR3 region: CASQGGTSGRASGEQYF. Here the CDR3 DNA reads TGTGCCAGCCAGGGGGGCACTAGCGGGAGGGCCTCGGGCGAGCAGTACTTC.

The CDR3 nucleotides read TGTGCCAGCAGCACCGGACTAGCGGGAGAGAAGTACAATGAGCAGTTCTTC. This encodes CASSTGLAGEKYNEQFF. The chain recombines TRBV11-2 with TRBJ2-1, with TRBD2 matching 13 bases. Germline V gene data show CDR1 as SGHAT and CDR2 as FQNNGV. This CDR3 is 17 amino acids long. J lost 4 bases, V lost 5 bases, and 8 bases had no gene match.

This chain uses TRBV6-5 with TRBJ1-5; no clear D gene. V was cut by 8 bases and J by 0 bases, with 8 bases left in between. The CDR3 spans 13 residues. Germline values: CDR1 MNHEY, CDR2 SVGAGI. This chain's CDR3 is CASSSYSNQPQHF. The CDR3 coding sequence is TGTGCCAGCTCTAGTTATAGCAATCAGCCCCAGCATTTT.

V gene TRBV2 combines with J gene TRBJ2-5, with D unresolved. Germline V gene lookup returns CDR1 SNHLY and CDR2 FYNNEI. This CDR3 spans 11 amino acids. V was clipped by 3 bases and J by 4 bases, with 3 bases between them. The CDR3 protein is CASSDIETQYF. The CDR3 nucleotides are TGTGCCAGCAGTGACATAGAGACCCAGTACTTC. Full variable domain (remainder filled in from reference TRBV2 and TRBJ2-5): EPEVTQTPSHQVTQMGQEVILRCVPISNHLYFYWYRQILGQKVEFLVSFYNNEISEKSEIFDDQFSVERPDGSNFTLKIRSTKLEDSAMYFCASSDIETQYFGPGTRLLVL.

This clone came up once. The chain is built from TRBV6-6 and TRBJ2-7; D may be TRBD1 (6 bases). The CDR3 covers 14 residues. Per germline, CDR1 MNHNY and CDR2 SVGAGI (reference sequence). Trimming pared 4 bases from V and 2 bases from J, leaving 12 bases between. As DNA, the CDR3 is TGTGCCAGCAGTTCCCAAACAGGGCCCTACGAGCAGTACTTC. Encoded protein: CASSSQTGPYEQYF.

DNA of the CDR3: TGTGCCATCAGTGAGTCGGAGGGTCTGGAGACCCAGTACTTC. Protein product: CAISESEGLETQYF. The V and J genes are TRBV10-3 and TRBJ2-5, with D possibly TRBD2 on 6 matching bases. V was shortened by 0 bases and J by 5 bases, with 10 bases between the two germline ends. CDR1 and CDR2 (germline): ENHRY, SYGVKD. The CDR3 has 14 residues.

The gene calls are TRBV30 and TRBJ1-2; no firm D call. The germline V and J ends were trimmed by 4 bases and 3 bases, with 12 bases remaining between them. The CDR3 covers 13 residues. Germline assignment: CDR1 GTSNPN and CDR2 SVGIG (reference sequence). CDR3 loop: CAWTDDIYYGYTF. DNA of the CDR3: TGTGCCTGGACCGATGACATCTACTATGGCTACACCTTC. Based on the CDR3 plus reference TRBV30 and TRBJ1-2, the full variable domain is SQTIHQWPATLVQPVGSPLSLECTVEGTSNPNLYWYRQAAGRGLQLLFYSVGIGQISSEVPQNLSASRPQDRQFILSSKKLLLSDSGFYLCAWTDDIYYGYTFGSGTRLTVV.

This sequence joins TRBV6-6 and TRBJ2-1; 8 bases align to TRBD1. Germline CDR1 MNHNY, CDR2 SVGAGI (reference sequence). V was pared by 5 bases and J by 5 bases, with 5 bases of the junction left unmatched. CDR3 length equals 14 residues. DNA of the CDR3: TGTGCCAGCAGTCCCAGGGGGCTCGACAATGAGCAGTTCTTC. Translating gives CASSPRGLDNEQFF.

The CDR3 DNA follows: TGTGCCAGCCTAATTAGCGGGAGTACGGGGGCCAACGTCCTGACTTTC. As protein: CASLISGSTGANVLTF. This chain connects TRBV7-9 to TRBJ2-6; the match to TRBD2 covers 9 bases. CDR1 SEHNR and CDR2 FQNEAQ come from the germline V gene (reference sequence). The J segment lost 4 bases and the V segment lost 8 bases, leaving 9 bases of the junction unmatched. The CDR3 length is 16 residues.

V gene TRBV10-3 combines with J gene TRBJ2-7; D is possibly TRBD2 (5 bases). V lost 6 bases and J lost 5, with 11 bases in between. This CDR3 has 12 amino acids. Germline V gene lookup returns CDR1 ENHRY and CDR2 SYGVKD. The CDR3 loop is CAISGREDEQYF. DNA of the CDR3: TGTGCCATCAGCGGACGGGAAGACGAGCAGTACTTC.

The chain combines TRBV5-1 with TRBJ2-4; perhaps TRBD2 as D (6 bases). V dropped 0 bases and J dropped 6 bases, with 10 bases sitting between them. Per germline, CDR1 SGHRS and CDR2 YFSETQ. The CDR3 has 14 residues. CDR3 DNA: TGCGCCAGCAGCTTGGTTGGGGGGTCAAACATTCAGTACTTC. Amino acid sequence: CASSLVGGSNIQYF.

In its sample, this clone was seen once. Different DNA sequences within this sample yield the same CDR3. The chain is built from TRBV30 and TRBJ2-7; possibly TRBD2 for D (6 bases). V was pared by 5 bases and J by 4 bases, with 18 bases between. In germline, CDR1 is GTSNPN, CDR2 SVGIG (reference sequence). The CDR3 runs to 14 residues. The CDR3 reads CAWSGGSRSYEQYF. The CDR3 coding sequence is TGTGCCTGGTCTGGGGGGAGTCGCTCTTACGAGCAGTACTTC. Based on the CDR3 plus reference TRBV30 and TRBJ2-7, the full variable domain is SQTIHQWPATLVQPVGSPLSLECTVEGTSNPNLYWYRQAAGRGLQLLFYSVGIGQISSEVPQNLSASRPQDRQFILSSKKLLLSDSGFYLCAWSGGSRSYEQYFGPGTRLTVT.

Only one count was recorded for this clone. The chain carries TRBV6-5 and TRBJ1-2; no clear D. Trimming cost V 4 bases and J 1 base, with 7 bases left between them. Germline V gene lookup returns CDR1 MNHEY and CDR2 SVGAGI. The CDR3 covers 13 residues. As DNA, the CDR3 is TGTGCCAGCAGTTCGAGGGATAACTATGGCTACACCTTC. Amino acids: CASSSRDNYGYTF.

The chain couples TRBV1 to TRBJ2-1; whether TRBD2, the table's D call, matches the DNA was not checked. TRBV1 is a documented pseudogene. The CDR3 contains 17 residues. The CDR3 bases are TGCACCAGCAGCCACAAGAAAGGGACTAGCGGGGCCAATGAGCAGTTCTTC. It codes for CTSSHKKGTSGANEQFF.

The rearrangement uses TRBV7-8 and TRBJ2-7; D possibly corresponds to TRBD2 (5 bases). V gave up 1 base and J gave up 3 bases, with 10 bases separating them. This CDR3 spans 14 amino acids. Germline loops: CDR1 SGHVS, CDR2 FQNEAQ. The CDR3 region is CASSLVSGVYEQYF. The DNA of the CDR3 is TGTGCCAGCAGCTTAGTATCCGGGGTCTACGAGCAGTACTTC.